One sample yielded the 29 T cell receptor beta chains listed below, sequenced in a study of CD8+ T cells in alopecia areata. In each case, RNA was isolated and then reverse transcribed into cDNA as the sequencing template. The protocol was immunoSEQ multiplex PCR, while the TCRdb copy is restricted to in-frame clones and leaves out a portion. The sample yields 75,000 to 80,000 clones, approximately 66% seen once. The treatment here: oral pan-JAK inhibitor, 5-10 mg twice daily. The sample was CD8+ T cells sorted from blood, taken at week 24, from a patient treated with tofacitinib. Receptor source: a human donor with alopecia areata.

CDR3: CASSITVYQPQHF. CDR3 bases: TGTGCCAGTAGTATCACAGTTTATCAGCCCCAGCATTTT. V usage is TRBV19 and J usage is TRBJ1-5, with D unclear. Germline CDR1 LNHDA, CDR2 SQIVND (reference sequence). CDR3 length: 13 amino acids. The ends were cut back, 3 bases at V and 5 bases at J, with 8 bases in the middle.

The DNA of the CDR3 is TGCGCCAGCAGCTTGGCCATAGGGGGCGCGGAGACCCAGTACTTC. Amino acids: CASSLAIGGAETQYF. This chain connects TRBV5-1 to TRBJ2-5, with 7 bases that match TRBD1. The V segment lost 0 bases and the J segment 5 bases; nucleotides outside the gene matches: 7. This CDR3 comprises 15 residues. Germline-derived CDR1 and CDR2 are SGHRS and YFSETQ.

This clone was observed a few times. One end of the junction fails to match germline, which may point to a read error. This chain joins TRBV29-1 and TRBJ2-7; 7 nucleotides align to TRBD1. Germline V CDR1 and CDR2: SQVTM, ANQGSEA. CDR3 length equals 13 residues. The DNA of the CDR3 is TGCAGCGTCGAAGACAGGGACTCCTACGAGCAGTACTTC. It is translated as CSVEDRDSYEQYF.

In this sample, this clone turned up once. The rearrangement uses TRBV14 and TRBJ1-1; the D is unclear. The CDR3 has 13 residues. V lost 5 bases, J lost 5 bases, and 12 bases lay in between. Germline V gives CDR1 SGHDN, CDR2 FVKESK. CDR3 region: CASSSYEGTEAFF. CDR3 in DNA: TGTGCCAGCAGCTCCTACGAGGGAACTGAAGCTTTCTTT.

The chain joins TRBV7-2 to TRBJ1-2, with D uncertain. This CDR3 has 13 residues. Trimming took off 4 bases at V and 8 bases at J, with 14 bases between the two ends. From germline, CDR1 is SGHTA and CDR2 FQGNSA. In DNA form, the CDR3 reads TGTGCCAGCAGCTCCCCCCCCGAGCGGGGCTACACCTTC. Translated, it gives CASSSPPERGYTF.

This rearrangement joins TRBV18 to TRBJ2-2; D ambiguous. Trimming removed 2 bases at V and 7 bases at J, with 8 bases between. Germline V CDR1 and CDR2: KGHSH, LQKENI. The CDR3 consists of 13 residues. For the CDR3, the DNA is TGTGCCAGCTCACCAGAGTATGACGGGGAGCTGTTTTTT. It codes for CASSPEYDGELFF.

The genes are TRBV5-1 and TRBJ2-7; 7 positions agree with TRBD1. This CDR3 contains 18 residues. The germline gives CDR1 SGHRS, CDR2 YFSETQ. After removal of 0 bases from V and 2 bases from J, the junction contained 14 bases not matched to a gene. CDR3 coding DNA: TGCGCCAGCAGCTTGGATCGCGTAGTGGGACAGCCTCCCTACGAGCAGTACTTC. Its protein is CASSLDRVVGQPPYEQYF.

V usage is TRBV7-9 and J usage is TRBJ2-5; TRBD2 aligns across 14 bases. J gave up 3 bases and V 5 bases, and 2 bases lay outside the gene matches. The CDR3 is 15 amino acids. The germline CDR1 and CDR2 sequences are SEHNR and FQNEAQ (reference sequence). As DNA, the CDR3 is TGTGCCAGCAGCCGGGGACTAGCGGGGGAAGAGACCCAGTACTTC. It encodes CASSRGLAGEETQYF.

In its sample, this clone was seen a few times. The chain joins TRBV13 to TRBJ2-5, with D possibly called TRBD1 or TRBD2 (5 bases each). Germline V gene data show CDR1 as PRHDT and CDR2 as FYEKMQ (reference sequence). The V and J ends lost 5 bases and 2 bases respectively, with 12 bases between them. The CDR3 is 14 amino acids. CDR3 region: CASSTRDAQETQYF. Here the CDR3 DNA reads TGTGCCAGCAGCACCAGGGACGCTCAAGAGACCCAGTACTTC.

This chain connects TRBV30 to TRBJ1-1; unclear D gene. The CDR3 extends over 13 amino acids. Trimming removed 0 bases at V and 0 bases at J, with 5 bases between. The germline V gene encodes CDR1 GTSNPN and CDR2 SVGIG (reference sequence). CDR3 coding DNA: TGTGCCTGGAGTGTATCCCTGAACACTGAAGCTTTCTTT. Translation: CAWSVSLNTEAFF.

The V call is TRBV28, the J call TRBJ2-7, with D perhaps TRBD2 (6 bases). Per the germline V gene, CDR1 is MDHEN and CDR2 is SYDVKM. V lost 5 bases to trimming and J lost 2 bases, with 13 bases between them. This CDR3 comprises 14 residues. The CDR3 nucleotides read TGTGCCAGCAGTGGGCGGGACTCACCCTACGAGCAGTACTTC. It translates to CASSGRDSPYEQYF.

This clone was observed a handful of times. This chain connects TRBV5-4 to TRBJ2-4, with D perhaps assigned TRBD1 or TRBD2 (5 bases each). Between the trimmed V and J ends, which lost 2 bases and 0 bases, there was a span of 15 bases. The CDR3 is 17 residues long. Germline lookup yields CDR1 SGHNT and CDR2 YYREEE (reference sequence). The CDR3 DNA sequence: TGTGCCAGCAGCTTAGGCTTTGGGGACGAAGCCAAAAACATTCAGTACTTC. Its protein is CASSLGFGDEAKNIQYF.

The V call is TRBV23-1, the J call TRBJ1-2; 8 nucleotides align to TRBD1. TRBV23-1 is an open reading frame, and its role is uncertain. This CDR3 contains 15 residues. V was clipped by 2 bases and J by 3 bases; unmatched bases: 5. CDR3 sequence reads: CASSQAQGGHYGYTF. The CDR3 nucleotides read TGCGCCAGCAGTCAAGCACAGGGGGGACACTATGGCTACACCTTC.

The chain combines TRBV7-9 with TRBJ2-3; possibly TRBD1 for D (6 bases). Germline V gives CDR1 SEHNR, CDR2 FQNEAQ (reference sequence). V lost 4 bases and J lost 5, with 16 bases in between. The CDR3 loop spans 15 amino acids. The CDR3 DNA reads as TGTGCCAGCAGCTCCGCTAGTTTAGGGGGAGATACGCAGTATTTT. Translated: CASSSASLGGDTQYF.

The V call is TRBV9, the J call TRBJ2-2, with 10 bases matching TRBD2. This CDR3 has 17 amino acids. Trimming removed 2 bases from V and 3 bases from J; junction bases left unmatched: 7. From germline, CDR1 is SGDLS and CDR2 YYNGEE. CDR3 bases: TGTGCCAGCAGCGTTACACTAGCGGGGCCTGACACCGGGGAGCTGTTTTTT. It is translated as CASSVTLAGPDTGELFF.

The chain carries TRBV29-1 and TRBJ2-3, with D tentatively TRBD2 (6 bases). This CDR3 has 15 residues. Trimming removed 0 bases at V and 3 bases at J, with 13 bases between. Germline values: CDR1 SQVTM, CDR2 ANQGSEA. This chain's CDR3 is CSVEDRGGETDTQYF. CDR3 coding DNA: TGCAGCGTTGAAGATCGGGGCGGGGAGACAGATACGCAGTATTTT.

The chain combines TRBV4-1 with TRBJ2-5; possible D gene TRBD2, 7 bases. From germline, CDR1 is MGHRA and CDR2 YSYEKL. Deletions cut 3 bases from V and 4 bases from J, with 15 bases between. The length of the CDR3 is 15 residues. The CDR3 coding sequence is TGCGCCAGCAGCCAGTCGGGGGGCGCAGGAGAGACCCAGTACTTC. This sequence encodes CASSQSGGAGETQYF.

This rearrangement joins TRBV11-2 to TRBJ2-7; TRBD2 matches at 14 bases. This CDR3 comprises 15 residues. Germline V lookup: CDR1 SGHAT, CDR2 FQNNGV. V shed 3 bases and J 5 bases; nucleotides not matched to a gene: 3. The CDR3 spells CASSLGLAGADEQYF. In DNA, the CDR3 is TGTGCCAGCAGCTTGGGACTAGCGGGGGCCGACGAGCAGTACTTC.

The rearrangement uses TRBV4-1 and TRBJ1-2, with 7 positions matching TRBD1. The germline CDR1 and CDR2 sequences are MGHRA and YSYEKL. The CDR3 extends over 16 amino acids. J was trimmed by 2 bases and V by 0 bases; bases with no gene match: 6. The CDR3 region is CASSQDTTGVNYGYTF. The CDR3 coding sequence is TGCGCCAGCAGCCAAGATACAACAGGGGTGAACTATGGCTACACCTTC.

V is TRBV29-1 and J is TRBJ2-3, with 7 bases fitting TRBD1. The CDR3 contains 14 residues. Germline loops: CDR1 SQVTM, CDR2 ANQGSEA. With V trimmed by 7 bases and J by 1 base, 8 bases remained unmatched. CDR3 in amino acids: CSGQGVVGTDTQYF. CDR3 DNA sequence: TGCAGCGGTCAGGGGGTTGTGGGCACAGATACGCAGTATTTT.

The chain has TRBV4-1 and TRBJ2-7; 11 nucleotides agree with TRBD2. V lost 2 bases to trimming and J lost 2 bases; unmatched junction nucleotides: 5. The CDR3 length is 16 residues. Germline CDR1 is MGHRA and CDR2 is YSYEKL. The CDR3 is CASSQTVTSGAYEQYF. As DNA, the CDR3 is TGCGCCAGCAGCCAAACGGTGACTAGCGGGGCCTACGAGCAGTACTTC.

The chain links TRBV7-9 to TRBJ2-1, with 11 bases fitting TRBD2. V was clipped by 5 bases and J by 12 bases; unmatched bases: 15. This CDR3 comprises 16 residues. Germline CDR1 SEHNR, CDR2 FQNEAQ (reference sequence). CDR3 sequence (DNA): TGTGCCAGCAGCCCGCCCCATACTAGCGGGAGTTTTTCGCAGTTCTTC. Residues: CASSPPHTSGSFSQFF.

This rearrangement joins TRBV2 to TRBJ1-5; 12 bases agree with TRBD1. Unmatched junction bases numbered 11, after V lost 2 bases and J lost 6 bases. The CDR3 runs to 18 residues. Germline V lookup: CDR1 SNHLY, CDR2 FYNNEI. The CDR3 nucleotides are TGTGCCAGCAGTGAAACCGAGGGACAGGGGGCGCGAGGTCAGCCCCAGCATTTT. It encodes CASSETEGQGARGQPQHF.

This clone was picked up a small number of times. The rearrangement uses TRBV7-9 and TRBJ1-1; D is unresolved. This CDR3 comprises 11 residues. Germline V CDR1 and CDR2: SEHNR, FQNEAQ (reference sequence). V lost 3 bases and J lost 10, with 9 bases in between. CDR3 residues: CASSLGVAAFF. The CDR3, as DNA: TGTGCCAGCAGCTTGGGTGTCGCAGCTTTCTTT.

This chain connects TRBV25-1 to TRBJ1-1; D gene unclear. The CDR3 runs to 16 residues. CDR1 and CDR2 (germline): MGHDK, SYGVNS. Trimming stripped 7 bases from V and 2 bases from J, with 20 bases between. The CDR3 bases are TGTGCCAGCATGGGTCCACTACAGAGCAGAAACACTGAAGCTTTCTTT. This sequence encodes CASMGPLQSRNTEAFF.

The V gene is TRBV6-5, the J gene TRBJ2-7; TRBD1 agrees at 8 bases. There are 15 residues in the CDR3. The germline V gene has CDR1 MNHEY and CDR2 SVGAGI. V gave up 6 bases and J gave up 4 bases; unmatched junction bases: 11. In DNA, the CDR3 is TGTGCCAGCAGCCCACTGACAGGGGCCGGGTACGAGCAGTACTTC. This gives the protein CASSPLTGAGYEQYF.

This clone was found a few times. The rearrangement links TRBV4-1 to TRBJ2-7; 11 bases align to TRBD2. The CDR3 length is 15 residues. Germline V gene lookup returns CDR1 MGHRA and CDR2 YSYEKL. J was trimmed by 3 bases and V by 4 bases; bases with no gene match: 5. The CDR3 DNA reads as TGCGCCAGCAGCCTACATAGCGGGAGGGTCTACGAGCAGTACTTC. This gives the protein CASSLHSGRVYEQYF.

This clone was found once. The chain has TRBV4-1 and TRBJ2-7; D ambiguous. The CDR3 contains 14 residues. V shed 1 base and J shed 5 bases, with 12 bases lying between them. Germline V gene sequence: CDR1 MGHRA, CDR2 YSYEKL. CDR3 sequence (DNA): TGCGCCAGCAGCCAAGGAACGACGTTCGACGAGCAGTACTTC. It is translated as CASSQGTTFDEQYF.

The gene calls are TRBV18 and TRBJ2-1; D is undetermined. Trimming left V 2 bases short and J 8 bases short, with 13 bases between. The CDR3 covers 14 residues. CDR1 is KGHSH and CDR2 is LQKENI in the germline V gene. This chain's CDR3 is CASSPETVSHEQFF. The CDR3 nucleotides read TGTGCCAGCTCACCAGAAACGGTCTCGCATGAGCAGTTCTTC.